Presented here are 29 T cell receptor beta chains from one specimen sequenced in a study of T cells after posttransplantation cyclophosphamide. Libraries were prepared by immunoSEQ multiplex PCR; TCRdb keeps only in-frame clonotypes and omits some of them. The sample is made up of 35,000 to 40,000 clones, none counted only once. What was sequenced was PBMCs. The receptors originated from a man aged 50 to 60 in good health, CMV-negative, and a related stem cell transplant donor.

This clone was observed many times. The chain joins TRBV5-1 to TRBJ2-7; D possibly corresponds to TRBD2 (5 bases). CDR1 is SGHRS and CDR2 is YFSETQ in the germline V gene. The length of the CDR3 is 15 residues. The V and J ends lost 5 bases and 9 bases respectively, with 24 bases between them. This chain's CDR3 is CASSLDGLLSLGQYF. The CDR3 nucleotides read TGCGCCAGCAGTCTGGACGGACTTCTATCTCTCGGGCAGTACTTC.

The CDR3 DNA sequence: TGTGCCAGCTCACCCTCCCGGGGTAGCAATGAGCAGTTCTTC. Its protein is CASSPSRGSNEQFF. J is TRBJ2-1 and V is TRBV18; D is possibly TRBD2 (5 bases). CDR1 is KGHSH, CDR2 LQKENI, per germline. V gave up 3 bases and J gave up 6 bases, with 12 bases separating them. The CDR3 extends over 14 amino acids.

This clone was detected many times. The CDR3 coding sequence is TGTGCCAGCTCACGGCCAGTTACCTACAATGAGCAGTTCTTC. Its protein product is CASSRPVTYNEQFF. This chain uses TRBV18 with TRBJ2-1, with D hard to call. Trimming pared 4 bases from V and 2 bases from J, leaving 9 bases between. The CDR3 contains 14 residues. Per the germline V gene, CDR1 is KGHSH and CDR2 is LQKENI.

This clone has ten or more counts. The chain employs TRBV2 and TRBJ1-5; D is undetermined. With 3 bases removed from V and 0 bases from J, the gap between germline ends came to 6 bases. This CDR3 is 14 amino acids long. Germline CDR1 is SNHLY and CDR2 is FYNNEI. The CDR3 sequence: CASSDKLSNQPQHF. The CDR3 region has the DNA TGTGCCAGCAGTGACAAACTTAGCAATCAGCCCCAGCATTTT. Full variable domain (outside the CDR3, taken from reference TRBV2 and TRBJ1-5): EPEVTQTPSHQVTQMGQEVILRCVPISNHLYFYWYRQILGQKVEFLVSFYNNEISEKSEIFDDQFSVERPDGSNFTLKIRSTKLEDSAMYFCASSDKLSNQPQHFGDGTRLSIL.

This CDR3 is CAKPSAISIPRGDGDTSRETQYF. The CDR3 nucleotides are TGTGCCAAACCCTCCGCAATATCTATACCACGTGGAGACGGGGACACCTCGCGGGAGACCCAGTACTTC. The chain combines TRBV27 with TRBJ2-5; a possible D gene is TRBD1 (6 bases). Per the germline V gene, CDR1 is MNHEY and CDR2 is SMNVEV (reference sequence). The CDR3 is 23 amino acids. Trimming stripped 10 bases from V and 5 bases from J, with 47 bases between.

This clone was seen at least ten times. V and J are TRBV7-2 and TRBJ2-3, with D perhaps matching TRBD2 (6 bases). Germline CDR1 reads SGHTA; CDR2 reads FQGNSA. This CDR3 has 12 amino acids. The V gene lost 7 bases and the J gene lost 6 bases, with 11 bases spanning the gap. The CDR3 loop is CASTYSGDTQYF. The CDR3 coding sequence is TGTGCCAGCACCTACAGCGGGGATACGCAGTATTTT.

This clone was detected many times. The chain has TRBV6-5 and TRBJ2-7; D is undetermined. V gave up 5 bases and J gave up 3 bases, with 11 bases separating them. The CDR3 runs 13 residues. Germline CDR1 MNHEY, CDR2 SVGAGI. The chain's CDR3 is CASSKTTVYEQYF. The CDR3 bases are TGTGCCAGCAGTAAAACCACAGTCTACGAGCAGTACTTC.

CDR3 nucleotides: TGCGCCAGCCCGGGGGACTGGCCCTACGAGCAGTACTTC. Translated: CASPGDWPYEQYF. V and J are TRBV23-1 and TRBJ2-5; D perhaps matches TRBD2 (6 bases). The DNA end lines up better with TRBJ2-7; the J call may be wrong. TRBV23-1 is sorted into the ORF group, with uncertain function. The CDR3 has 13 residues.

This clone was recorded at least ten times. The gene calls are TRBV5-4 and TRBJ2-2, with D hard to call. The CDR3 consists of 14 residues. Looked up from germline, CDR1 is SGHNT and CDR2 is YYREEE (reference sequence). Deletions cut 2 bases from V and 6 bases from J, with 11 bases between. CDR3 nucleotide sequence: TGTGCCAGCAGCTTCCGTAATTCCGCCGGGGAGCTGTTTTTT. This gives the protein CASSFRNSAGELFF.

There are many counts of this clone. The chain employs TRBV13 and TRBJ1-2; maybe TRBD1 (6 bases). CDR1 and CDR2 (germline): PRHDT, FYEKMQ (reference sequence). The CDR3 spans 13 residues. Trimming took off 4 bases at V and 1 base at J, with 7 bases between the two ends. The CDR3 DNA follows: TGTGCCAGCAGCTCACAGGGTAACTATGGCTACACCTTC. This gives the protein CASSSQGNYGYTF.

In its sample, this clone was seen a few times. V is TRBV27 and J is TRBJ2-5; 11 bases fit TRBD2. The DNA end lines up better with TRBJ2-7; the J call may be wrong. The CDR3 loop spans 14 amino acids. CDR1 is MNHEY and CDR2 is SMNVEV in the germline V gene (reference sequence). This chain's CDR3 is CASSFSGRAYEQYF. The CDR3 nucleotides read TGTGCCAGCAGTTTTAGCGGGAGGGCCTACGAGCAGTACTTC.

This clone occurred many times. The chain uses TRBV2 and TRBJ1-5; no reliable D call. This CDR3 contains 15 residues. The germline V and J ends were trimmed by 2 bases and 5 bases, with 13 bases remaining between them. The V gene's germline CDR1 is SNHLY and CDR2 FYNNEI. The CDR3 DNA is TGTGCCAGCAGTGAACAAGCAGGTTCTGATCAGCCCCAGCATTTT. Amino acid sequence: CASSEQAGSDQPQHF.

This clone was recorded many times. The genes are TRBV4-2 and TRBJ2-7; a possible D gene is TRBD1 (5 bases). CDR3 length equals 16 residues. Between the trimmed V and J ends, which lost 0 bases and 0 bases, there was a span of 12 bases. CDR1 and CDR2 (germline): LGHNA, YNFKEQ. The CDR3 is CASSQDPQGSSYEQYF. The CDR3 nucleotides read TGTGCCAGCAGCCAAGATCCCCAGGGTAGCTCCTACGAGCAGTACTTC.

The chain employs TRBV7-8 and TRBJ2-5; D perhaps matches TRBD1 (5 bases). Germline V CDR1 and CDR2: SGHVS, FQNEAQ. The ends were cut back, 6 bases at V and 5 bases at J, with 16 bases in the middle. This CDR3 has 14 residues. The CDR3 sequence is CASSPTAGMETQYF. DNA for the CDR3: TGTGCCAGCAGTCCCACGGCAGGGATGGAGACCCAGTACTTC.

This clone was seen repeatedly, ten times or more. The V and J genes are TRBV5-1 and TRBJ2-1; 10 nucleotides match TRBD2. The CDR3 loop spans 16 amino acids. The germline CDR1 and CDR2 sequences are SGHRS and YFSETQ. Trimming took 4 bases from V and 7 from J; bases not matched to a gene: 11. The CDR3 nucleotides are TGCGCCAGCAGCGGGGCTCTAGCGGGAGTGTTAAATGAGCAGTTCTTC. It codes for CASSGALAGVLNEQFF.

Ten or more counts support this clone. This chain connects TRBV7-7 to TRBJ2-3; 12 bases agree with TRBD2. The V segment lost 5 bases and the J segment 5 bases; nucleotides outside the gene matches: 8. The CDR3 spans 16 residues. Germline V gene lookup returns CDR1 SSHAT and CDR2 FNYEAQ (reference sequence). DNA for the CDR3: TGTGCCAGCAGCCGCACTAGCGGGGGGCGGGGAGATACGCAGTATTTT. This translates into CASSRTSGGRGDTQYF.

This clone came up many times. CDR3 coding DNA: TGTGCCAGCTCACCACCGACGGGAGGCACAGATACGCAGTATTTT. This translates into CASSPPTGGTDTQYF. This chain links TRBV18 with TRBJ2-3; D possibly corresponds to TRBD2 (6 bases). Germline lookup yields CDR1 KGHSH and CDR2 LQKENI. The CDR3 runs 15 residues. Trimming took off 0 bases at V and 1 base at J, with 8 bases between the two ends.

This clone occurred many times. V is TRBV10-1 and J is TRBJ2-3; weak D call: TRBD2 (6 bases). The CDR3 is made up of 16 amino acids. Trimming took 1 base from V and 2 from J, leaving 13 bases between them. Germline-derived CDR1 and CDR2 are WNHNN and SYGVQD (reference sequence). The CDR3 DNA follows: TGCGCCAGCAGTGAGTATAGGAGGGTGATCACAGATACGCAGTATTTT. Amino acid sequence: CASSEYRRVITDTQYF.

This clone has ten or more counts. V is TRBV7-8 and J is TRBJ2-7; 9 bases are shared with TRBD1. The CDR3 covers 13 residues. V was clipped by 5 bases and J by 4 bases; unmatched bases: 3. Germline V gene sequence: CDR1 SGHVS, CDR2 FQNEAQ. The chain's CDR3 is CASSPGQGYEQYF. Written as DNA, the CDR3 is TGTGCCAGCAGCCCGGGACAGGGTTACGAGCAGTACTTC. The full variable domain, its missing parts supplied by reference TRBV7-8 and TRBJ2-7, is GAGVSQSPRYKVAKRGQDVALRCDPISGHVSLFWYQQALGQGPEFLTYFQNEAQLDKSGLPSDRFFAERPEGSVSTLKIQRTQQEDSAVYLCASSPGQGYEQYFGPGTRLTVT.

This clone was counted ten times or more. The chain couples TRBV7-2 to TRBJ1-2; TRBD1 matches 9 bases. The J segment lost 7 bases and the V segment lost 7 bases, leaving 10 bases of the junction unmatched. This CDR3 is 14 amino acids long. In germline, CDR1 is SGHTA, CDR2 FQGNSA. This CDR3 reads CASTLDRGMIGYTF. CDR3 bases: TGTGCCAGCACCCTGGACAGGGGAATGATTGGCTACACCTTC. The full variable domain, in which reference TRBV7-2 and TRBJ1-2 provide the parts outside the CDR3, is GAGVSQSPSNKVTEKGKDVELRCDPISGHTALYWYRQSLGQGLEFLIYFQGNSAPDKSGLPSDRFSAERTGGSVSTLTIQRTQQEDSAVYLCASTLDRGMIGYTFGSGTRLTVV.

This clone is labeled as medium-sized. The CDR3 coding sequence is TGTGCCAGCAGCTTCGGGACGGGAGTAGTTAATGAGCAGTTCTTC. Translating gives CASSFGTGVVNEQFF. The rearrangement uses TRBV7-3 and TRBJ2-1; perhaps TRBD2 as D (6 bases). Germline CDR1 SGHTA, CDR2 FQGTGA. This CDR3 is built from 15 residues. V gave up 3 bases and J gave up 7 bases, with 16 bases separating them.

This clone has ten or more counts. The chain links TRBV18 to TRBJ2-7; weak D call: TRBD1 (6 bases). Trimming removed 3 bases at V and 4 bases at J, with 19 bases between. In germline, CDR1 is KGHSH, CDR2 LQKENI. This CDR3 region has 16 residues. In nucleotides, the CDR3 is TGTGCCAGCTCACCTATAAGGGACACACAACCTTACGAGCAGTACTTC. As protein: CASSPIRDTQPYEQYF.

This clone has at least ten counts. This rearrangement joins TRBV11-2 to TRBJ2-1; D is possibly TRBD1 (6 bases). Germline assignment: CDR1 SGHAT and CDR2 FQNNGV. Trimming pared 2 bases from V and 6 bases from J, leaving 11 bases between. This CDR3 spans 14 amino acids. This chain's CDR3 is CASSLSTGLNEQFF. The DNA for the CDR3 is TGTGCCAGCAGCTTATCAACAGGGCTCAATGAGCAGTTCTTC.

This clone has a count of ten or more. The gene calls are TRBV6-6 and TRBJ2-5, with D unclear. The V gene's germline CDR1 is MNHNY and CDR2 SVGAGI (reference sequence). The V end was cut by 2 bases, the J end by 1 base, with 5 bases between. This CDR3 contains 13 residues. The CDR3 nucleotides are TGTGCCAGCAGTTACAATAGCCAAGAGACCCAGTACTTC. The encoded protein is CASSYNSQETQYF.

At least ten counts were recorded for this clone. The chain is built from TRBV4-3 and TRBJ1-2; D is unresolved. The CDR3 has 14 amino acids. Germline V gene sequence: CDR1 LGHNA, CDR2 YSLEER. The V end was cut by 2 bases, the J end by 2 bases, with 9 bases between. The CDR3 coding sequence is TGCGCCAGCAGCCAACAGACCGGGAACTATGGCTACACCTTC. This gives the protein CASSQQTGNYGYTF.

The gene calls are TRBV5-1 and TRBJ2-3, with 9 bases matching TRBD2. This CDR3 has 18 residues. J gave up 7 bases and V 4 bases, and 19 bases lay outside the gene matches. The germline V gene has CDR1 SGHRS and CDR2 YFSETQ. CDR3 in amino acids: CASSPAGAAGGPRYTQYF. CDR3 coding DNA: TGCGCCAGCAGCCCCGCCGGGGCGGCGGGGGGGCCCCGGTATACGCAGTATTTT.

This clone was picked up many times. The rearrangement links TRBV7-9 to TRBJ1-1; 7 bases fit TRBD1. This CDR3 region has 14 residues. CDR1 is SEHNR, CDR2 FQNEAQ, per germline (reference sequence). Trimming took 4 bases from V and 6 from J; bases not matched to a gene: 8. The DNA of the CDR3 is TGTGCCAGCAGCTCTCCGGGACAGCGGGCTGAAGCTTTCTTT. Translation gives CASSSPGQRAEAFF.

This clone has a count of ten or more. This sequence joins TRBV6-6 and TRBJ2-3, with 7 bases lining up with TRBD1. The V gene's germline CDR1 is MNHNY and CDR2 SVGAGI (reference sequence). J was trimmed by 2 bases and V by 6 bases; bases with no gene match: 5. The CDR3 consists of 14 residues. CDR3 sequence: CASRQQGYTDTQYF. DNA for the CDR3: TGTGCCAGCAGGCAACAGGGGTACACAGATACGCAGTATTTT.

The V call is TRBV9, the J call TRBJ2-1; 9 positions match TRBD1. After removal of 2 bases from V and 7 bases from J, the junction contained 4 bases not matched to a gene. Germline lookup yields CDR1 SGDLS and CDR2 YYNGEE. The CDR3 is 14 amino acids. The CDR3 nucleotides are TGTGCCAGCAGCGTCGAGGACAGGGGAAATGAGCAGTTCTTC. Encoded protein: CASSVEDRGNEQFF.